This TCR beta chain emerged from a study of shared clonotypes between healthy human individuals. Several immunoSEQ plates received, in even portions, the genomic DNA of each subset. Generated by immunoSEQ multiplex PCR, the TCRdb table keeps only in-frame clones and is missing some. The table shows a few million clones, with around 90% occurring only once. The CDR3 is made up of 14 amino acids. V was clipped by 3 bases and J by 5 bases, with 11 bases between them. The germline CDR1 and CDR2 sequences are MNHNS and SASEGT. This receptor was taken from a man younger than 35 in good health. Some clones in this sample may be carry-over from other donors' samples. The rearrangement uses TRBV6-1 and TRBJ1-5; D unclear. The sequenced sample was naive CD4+ T cells from PBMCs. Described subset: CD45RA+ positively selected. Here the CDR3 reads CASSDGGGDQPQHF. CDR3 DNA sequence: TGTGCCAGCAGTGATGGAGGTGGGGATCAGCCCCAGCATTTT.